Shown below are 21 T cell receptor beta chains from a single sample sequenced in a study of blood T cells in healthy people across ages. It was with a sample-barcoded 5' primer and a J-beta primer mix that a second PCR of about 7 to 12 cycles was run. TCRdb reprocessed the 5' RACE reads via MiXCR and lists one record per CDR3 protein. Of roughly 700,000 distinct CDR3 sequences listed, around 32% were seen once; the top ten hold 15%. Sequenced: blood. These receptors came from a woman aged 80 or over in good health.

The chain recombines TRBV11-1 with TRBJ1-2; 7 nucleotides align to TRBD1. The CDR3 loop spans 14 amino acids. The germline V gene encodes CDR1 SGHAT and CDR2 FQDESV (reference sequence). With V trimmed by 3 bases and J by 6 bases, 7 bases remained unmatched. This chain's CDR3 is CASSFNRDSHGYTF. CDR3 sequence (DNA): TGTGCCAGCAGCTTCAACCGGGACAGTCATGGCTACACCTTC.

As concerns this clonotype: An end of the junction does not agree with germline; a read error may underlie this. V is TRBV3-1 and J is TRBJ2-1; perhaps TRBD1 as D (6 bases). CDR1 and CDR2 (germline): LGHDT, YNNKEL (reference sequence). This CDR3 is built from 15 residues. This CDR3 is CASSPQTGSYNEQVF. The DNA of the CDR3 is TGTGCCAGCAGCCCACAGACAGGCTCCTACAATGAGCAGGTCTTC.

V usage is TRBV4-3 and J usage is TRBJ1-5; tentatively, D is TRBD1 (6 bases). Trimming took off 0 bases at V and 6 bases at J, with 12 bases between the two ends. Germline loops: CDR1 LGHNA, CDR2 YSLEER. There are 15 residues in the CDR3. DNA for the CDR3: TGCGCCAGCAGCCAAGATCGGTGGGGGGCTCAGCCCCAGCATTTT. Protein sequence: CASSQDRWGAQPQHF.

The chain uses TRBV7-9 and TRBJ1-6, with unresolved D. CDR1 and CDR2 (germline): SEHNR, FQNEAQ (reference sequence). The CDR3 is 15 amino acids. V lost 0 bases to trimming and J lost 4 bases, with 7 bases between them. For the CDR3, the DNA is TGTGCCAGCAGCTTAGCGAGAGCGTATAATTCACCCCTCCACTTT. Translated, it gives CASSLARAYNSPLHF.

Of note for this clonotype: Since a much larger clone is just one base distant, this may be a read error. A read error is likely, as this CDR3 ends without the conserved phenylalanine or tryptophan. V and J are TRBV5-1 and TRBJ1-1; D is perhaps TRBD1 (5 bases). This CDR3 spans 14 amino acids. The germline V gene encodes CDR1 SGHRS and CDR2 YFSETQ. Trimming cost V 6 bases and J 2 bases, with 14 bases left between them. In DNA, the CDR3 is TGCGCCAGCAAATTTGGGGCCCTCAACACTGAAGCTTTCCTT. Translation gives CASKFGALNTEAFL.

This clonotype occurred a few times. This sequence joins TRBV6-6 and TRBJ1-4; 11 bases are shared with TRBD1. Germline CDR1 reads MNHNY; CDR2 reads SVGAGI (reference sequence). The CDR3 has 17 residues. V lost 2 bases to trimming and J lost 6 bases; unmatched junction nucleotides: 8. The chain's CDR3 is CASSYPLGQGVDEKLFF. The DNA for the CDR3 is TGTGCCAGCAGTTACCCCTTGGGACAGGGGGTTGATGAAAAACTGTTTTTT.

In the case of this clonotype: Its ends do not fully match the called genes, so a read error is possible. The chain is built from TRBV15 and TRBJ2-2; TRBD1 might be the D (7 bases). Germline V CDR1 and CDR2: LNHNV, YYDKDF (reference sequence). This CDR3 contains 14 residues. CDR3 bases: TGTGCCACCAGGCACAGGGGACGAACCGGGGGGCTGTTTTTT. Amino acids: CATRHRGRTGGLFF. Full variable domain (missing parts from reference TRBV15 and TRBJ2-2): DAMVIQNPRYQVTQFGKPVTLSCSQTLNHNVMYWYQQKSSQAPKLLFHYYDKDFNNEADTPDNFQSRRPNTSFCFLDIRSPGLGDTAMYLCATRHRGRTGGLFFGEGSRLTVL.

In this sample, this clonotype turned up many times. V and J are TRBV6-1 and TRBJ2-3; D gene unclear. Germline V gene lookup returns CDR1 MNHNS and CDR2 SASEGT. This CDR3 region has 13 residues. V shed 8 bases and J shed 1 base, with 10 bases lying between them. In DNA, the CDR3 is TGTGCCAGCGGGCTGTCTGGCACAGATACGCAGTATTTT. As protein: CASGLSGTDTQYF.

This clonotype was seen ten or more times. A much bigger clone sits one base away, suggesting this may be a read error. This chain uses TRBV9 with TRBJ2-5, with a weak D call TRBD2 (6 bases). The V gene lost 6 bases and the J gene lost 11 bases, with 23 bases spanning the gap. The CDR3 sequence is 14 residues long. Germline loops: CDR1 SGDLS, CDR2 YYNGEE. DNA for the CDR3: TGTGCCAGCAAACCCGGGACTGAATACAATGAGCAGTACTTC. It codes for CASKPGTEYNEQYF.

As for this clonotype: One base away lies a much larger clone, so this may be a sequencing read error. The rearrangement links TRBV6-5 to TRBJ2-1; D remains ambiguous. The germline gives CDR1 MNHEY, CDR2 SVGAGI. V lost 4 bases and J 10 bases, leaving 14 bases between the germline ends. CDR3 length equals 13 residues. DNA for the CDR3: TGTGCCAGCAGTTCCGGACCATCCTACGAGCAGTTCTTC. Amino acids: CASSSGPSYEQFF.

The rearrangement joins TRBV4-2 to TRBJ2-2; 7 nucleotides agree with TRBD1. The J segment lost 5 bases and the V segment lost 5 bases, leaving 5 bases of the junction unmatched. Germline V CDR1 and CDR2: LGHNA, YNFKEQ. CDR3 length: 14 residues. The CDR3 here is CASSEGQKTGELFF. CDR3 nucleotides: TGTGCCAGCAGCGAGGGACAGAAGACCGGGGAGCTGTTTTTT.

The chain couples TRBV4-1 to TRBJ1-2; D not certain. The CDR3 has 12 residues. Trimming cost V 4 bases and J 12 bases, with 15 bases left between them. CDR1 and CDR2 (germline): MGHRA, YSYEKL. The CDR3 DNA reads TGCGCCAGCAGCCCTGGACGAGGAGGCCACACCTTC. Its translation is CASSPGRGGHTF.

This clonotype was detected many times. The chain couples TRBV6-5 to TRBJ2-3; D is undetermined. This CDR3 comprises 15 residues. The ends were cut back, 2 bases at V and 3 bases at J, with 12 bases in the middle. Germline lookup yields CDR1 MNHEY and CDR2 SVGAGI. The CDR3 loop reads CASSYGRAMTDTQYF. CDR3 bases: TGTGCCAGCAGTTACGGTAGGGCCATGACAGATACGCAGTATTTT.

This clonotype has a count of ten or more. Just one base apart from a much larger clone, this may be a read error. Here the CDR3 reads CASSWEGRAREQFF. The CDR3 region has the DNA TGCGCCAGCAGCTGGGAGGGACGAGCGCGAGAGCAGTTCTTC. The chain has TRBV5-1 and TRBJ2-1, with 7 bases identical to TRBD2. Germline V gene sequence: CDR1 SGHRS, CDR2 YFSETQ. V was pared by 3 bases and J by 10 bases, with 10 bases of the junction left unmatched. CDR3 size: 14 residues.

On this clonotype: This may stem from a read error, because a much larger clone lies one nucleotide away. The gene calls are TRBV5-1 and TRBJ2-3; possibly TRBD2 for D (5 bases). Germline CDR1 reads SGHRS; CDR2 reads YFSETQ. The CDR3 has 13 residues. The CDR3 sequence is CARSLRATDTQYF. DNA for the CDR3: TGCGCCCGCAGCTTGAGGGCGACAGATACGCAGTATTTT.

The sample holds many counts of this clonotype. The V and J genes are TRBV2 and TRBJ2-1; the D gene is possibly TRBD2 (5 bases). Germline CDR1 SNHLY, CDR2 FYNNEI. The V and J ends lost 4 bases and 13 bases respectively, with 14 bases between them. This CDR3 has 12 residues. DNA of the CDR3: TGTGCCAGCAGTGTATACAAAGACTATCAGTTCTTC. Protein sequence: CASSVYKDYQFF.

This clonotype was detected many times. The CDR3, as DNA: TGTGCCAGCAGCACCTCCGGACAGGGACGGGCCGAGCAGTACTTC. Its translation is CASSTSGQGRAEQYF. V and J are TRBV28 and TRBJ2-5, with 8 positions matching TRBD1. The J call could be wrong; TRBJ2-7 is a better fit for the DNA end. This CDR3 comprises 15 residues. The V gene's germline CDR1 is MDHEN and CDR2 SYDVKM.

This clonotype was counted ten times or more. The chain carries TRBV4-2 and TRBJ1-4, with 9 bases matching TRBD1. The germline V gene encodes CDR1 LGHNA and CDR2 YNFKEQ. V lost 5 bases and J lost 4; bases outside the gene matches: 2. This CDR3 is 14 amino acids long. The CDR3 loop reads CASSTGGGNEKLFF. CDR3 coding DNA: TGTGCCAGCAGCACAGGGGGCGGTAATGAAAAACTGTTTTTT.

The CDR3 loop is CASSSGRAGSSYEQYF. The DNA of the CDR3 is TGTGCCAGCAGCTCTGGCAGGGCAGGGAGCTCCTACGAGCAGTACTTC. The chain carries TRBV7-2 and TRBJ2-7; D may match TRBD1 or TRBD2 (5 bases each). CDR1 and CDR2 from the germline V gene are SGHTA and FQGNSA. The CDR3 is made up of 16 amino acids. Trimming stripped 4 bases from V and 0 bases from J, with 16 bases between.

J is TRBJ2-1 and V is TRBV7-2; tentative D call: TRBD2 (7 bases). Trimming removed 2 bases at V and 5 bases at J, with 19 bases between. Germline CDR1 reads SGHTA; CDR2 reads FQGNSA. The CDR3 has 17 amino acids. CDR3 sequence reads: CASSLSRMGGADNEQFF. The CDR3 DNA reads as TGTGCCAGCAGCTTAAGCCGGATGGGGGGGGCCGACAATGAGCAGTTCTTC.

CDR3 coding DNA: TGTGCCAGCAGTCTCGAGGGACAGAATGAAAAACTGTTTTTT. It yields the protein CASSLEGQNEKLFF. The chain combines TRBV12-3 or TRBV12-4 with TRBJ1-4, with 7 positions matching TRBD1. After removal of 5 bases from V and 5 bases from J, the junction contained 5 bases not matched to a gene. This CDR3 spans 14 amino acids.